The clone carrying this T cell receptor (beta chain) came up a few times. Its antigen is not known. cDNA prepared by RNA extraction and subsequent reverse transcription served as the template for sequencing. Measured with immunoSEQ multiplex PCR; TCRdb has only the in-frame clones, and not every one. Of roughly 180,000 clones listed, more than 60% were seen once; the top ten hold more than 1.5%. These data originate in a study of CD8+ T cells in alopecia areata. Study-wide results and caveats: Researchers reported that TCR sharing among patients proved less clear than in mice, possibly HLA-linked.

The authors sorted CD4+ and CD8+ T cells from PBMCs. The receptor's source is a human donor with alopecia areata. The source material was CD4+ T cells sorted from blood, sampled at week 0.

CDR3 in amino acids: CASSGGANQPQHF. As DNA, the CDR3 is TGTGCCAGCAGTGGGGGGGCTAATCAGCCCCAGCATTTT. The V call is TRBV7-9, the J call TRBJ1-5; D perhaps matches TRBD1 (6 bases). Trimming left V 6 bases short and J 4 bases short, with 10 bases between. Germline lookup yields CDR1 SEHNR and CDR2 FQNEAQ (reference sequence). This CDR3 spans 13 amino acids. The variable domain in full, completed from reference TRBV7-9 and TRBJ1-5, reads DTGVSQNPRHKITKRGQNVTFRCDPISEHNRLYWYRQTLGQGPEFLTYFQNEAQLEKSRLLSDRFSAERPKGSFSTLEIQRTEQGDSAMYLCASSGGANQPQHFGDGTRLSIL.